These 10 T cell receptor beta chains were all obtained from the same sample, sequenced in a study of T cells of healthy individuals. TCRdb called the 5' RACE reads again in MiXCR, with one record for every CDR3 protein. The table records nearly 100,000 distinct CDR3 sequences, roughly 18% of them present only once. The receptors stem from a human donor in good health.

The chain links TRBV28 to TRBJ1-1; 10 bases line up with TRBD1. Germline trimming cut 6 bases from V and 6 bases from J; bases unmatched to any gene: 10. CDR1 is MDHEN and CDR2 is SYDVKM in the germline V gene. This CDR3 has 15 amino acids. In nucleotides, the CDR3 is TGTGCCAGCAGGACGGGACAGGGGATCAGTGCTGAAGCTTTCTTT. Amino acid sequence: CASRTGQGISAEAFF.

There are a few counts of this clonotype. The chain uses TRBV4-2 and TRBJ2-3, with a possible D match to TRBD2 (5 bases). CDR3 length: 14 residues. Between the trimmed V and J ends, which lost 1 base and 1 base, there was a span of 6 bases. From germline, CDR1 is LGHNA and CDR2 YNFKEQ. CDR3 DNA: TGTGCCAGCAGCCAAGGGCGGGGCACAGATACGCAGTATTTT. This sequence encodes CASSQGRGTDTQYF.

In its sample, this clonotype was seen many times. The genes are TRBV5-1 and TRBJ2-2; 8 bases align to TRBD1. The length of the CDR3 is 15 residues. Germline-derived CDR1 and CDR2 are SGHRS and YFSETQ. V lost 4 bases to trimming and J lost 5 bases; unmatched junction nucleotides: 7. The CDR3 here is CASSERTGQTGELFF. The CDR3, as DNA: TGCGCCAGCAGCGAAAGGACAGGGCAAACCGGGGAGCTGTTTTTT.

J is TRBJ2-1 and V is TRBV20-1; 8 positions match TRBD1. CDR1 is DFQATT, CDR2 SNEGSKA, per germline (reference sequence). The V segment lost 5 bases and the J segment 4 bases; nucleotides outside the gene matches: 7. The CDR3 is 14 amino acids. The CDR3 sequence is CSAEYRTGYNEQFF. CDR3 bases: TGCAGTGCTGAGTATCGGACAGGGTACAATGAGCAGTTCTTC.

This CDR3 reads CSASVQGYGYTF. As DNA, the CDR3 is TGCAGTGCTAGTGTCCAGGGTTATGGCTACACCTTC. This chain links TRBV20-1 with TRBJ1-2; TRBD1 might be the D (5 bases). Germline-derived CDR1 and CDR2 are DFQATT and SNEGSKA (reference sequence). CDR3 length: 12 amino acids. V lost 3 bases to trimming and J lost 5 bases, with 10 bases between them.

In this sample, this clonotype turned up a few times. V is TRBV2 and J is TRBJ2-5, with 9 bases lining up with TRBD2. The V and J ends lost 2 bases and 5 bases, in that order; junction bases with no gene match: 9. The germline gives CDR1 SNHLY, CDR2 FYNNEI. The CDR3 loop spans 16 amino acids. The CDR3 DNA reads TGTGCCAGCAGTGAAATTGGTAGCGGGAGTGGGGAGACCCAGTACTTC. Its translation: CASSEIGSGSGETQYF.

The genes are TRBV6-5 and TRBJ2-5; 10 nucleotides agree with TRBD1. The CDR3 is 15 amino acids. Looked up from germline, CDR1 is MNHEY and CDR2 is SVGAGI. After removal of 2 bases from V and 7 bases from J, the junction contained 7 bases not matched to a gene. In nucleotides, the CDR3 is TGTGCCAGCAGTTACGGGACAGGGGACGATGGGACCCAGTACTTC. This encodes CASSYGTGDDGTQYF.

The V gene is TRBV7-6, the J gene TRBJ2-7, with D perhaps TRBD2 (5 bases). The germline gives CDR1 SGHVS, CDR2 FNYEAQ. V was pared by 5 bases and J by 0 bases, with 11 bases between. This CDR3 region has 14 residues. The CDR3 region has the DNA TGTGCCAGCAGCCCGGACGGGATCTCCTACGAGCAGTACTTC. This encodes CASSPDGISYEQYF.

The chain is built from TRBV7-9 and TRBJ2-6; D possibly corresponds to TRBD1 (6 bases). The CDR3 loop spans 16 amino acids. Trimming removed 5 bases at V and 3 bases at J, with 14 bases between. Germline CDR1 is SEHNR and CDR2 is FQNEAQ (reference sequence). CDR3 region: CASSPVQGFGANVLTF. In DNA form, the CDR3 reads TGTGCCAGCAGCCCGGTCCAGGGGTTTGGGGCCAACGTCCTGACTTTC. Full variable domain (remainder filled in from reference TRBV7-9 and TRBJ2-6): DTGVSQNPRHKITKRGQNVTFRCDPISEHNRLYWYRQTLGQGPEFLTYFQNEAQLEKSRLLSDRFSAERPKGSFSTLEIQRTEQGDSAMYLCASSPVQGFGANVLTFGAGSRLTVL.

V is TRBV6-2 or TRBV6-3 and J is TRBJ1-2; 8 bases are a match to TRBD1. Trimming at V came to 6 bases and at J to 4 bases, leaving 13 bases not matched to a gene. Germline lookup yields CDR1 MNHEY and CDR2 SVGEGT. This CDR3 region has 16 residues. The CDR3 nucleotides are TGTGCCAGCAGCAAACCCGGACAGGGTTCAATCTATGGCTACACCTTC. Amino acid sequence: CASSKPGQGSIYGYTF.